This TCR beta chain is drawn from a study of control samples from healthy donors and cancer patients. Assay used: immunoSEQ multiplex PCR; TCRdb lists only in-frame clones, some missing. The table shows about 120,000 clones, with around 90% occurring only once. The CDR3 sequence is 16 residues long. Germline trimming cut 3 bases from V and 2 bases from J; bases unmatched to any gene: 5. Germline CDR1 LNHDA, CDR2 SQIVND (reference sequence). J is TRBJ2-5 and V is TRBV19; 11 bases line up with TRBD2. Sequenced input: blood. This TCR derives from a man aged 50 or older in good health. As DNA, the CDR3 is TGTGCCAGTAGTATCTTGGCTAGCGGGGGGCAAGAGACCCAGTACTTC. Translating gives CASSILASGGQETQYF.